This note documents a single T cell receptor beta chain sequence. As handled by the study authors: Estimation of nucleated cell counts was performed using reference gene primer amplification. Using immunoSEQ multiplex PCR, the repertoire was profiled, and TCRdb retains in-frame clones only, with some absent. V and J calls and clone size are copied from that table; D and trimming were computed from the DNA. The repertoire has around 100,000 clones, 80% to 90% of them found once; the top ten carry about 3%. This sample was included in a study of blood T cell repertoires in COVID-19. Study-level background: Acute and convalescent COVID-19 samples came from the United States, Italy and Spain.

This CDR3 region has 14 residues. From germline, CDR1 is SGHRS and CDR2 YFSETQ. V gave up 4 bases and J gave up 4 bases, with 11 bases separating them. The V call is TRBV5-1, the J call TRBJ1-4; tentatively, D is TRBD1 (6 bases). The sequencing input was peripheral blood. This sequence was found in a human donor in a cohort sampled during active COVID-19. CDR3 DNA sequence: TGCGCCAGCAGCCCAGGACAGCATAATGAAAAACTGTTTTTT. Encoded protein: CASSPGQHNEKLFF.